This T cell receptor beta chain was profiled in a study of blood T cell repertoires in COVID-19. Study-wide context: Spain, Italy and the United States supplied samples that represented acute and convalescent COVID-19. PBMCs, B-cell-depleted T cells, or T cells provided the cDNA or gDNA that made up the material.

CDR3 length equals 16 residues. Germline CDR1 and CDR2: SGHTA and FQGNSA. After removal of 0 bases from V and 6 bases from J, the junction contained 6 bases not matched to a gene. In the source study's methods: Estimates of nucleated cell counts were drawn from the amplification of reference gene primers. The repertoire was sequenced with immunoSEQ multiplex PCR; TCRdb's copy has only in-frame clones and lacks some. That table is the source of V, J and clone size, and D and trimming were worked out from the DNA. The sample carries more than 95,000 clones, about 80% recorded once. Sequenced sample: peripheral blood. The TCR comes from a woman in her 70s with acute or convalescent COVID-19. The rearrangement uses TRBV7-2 and TRBJ2-1; 9 bases are shared with TRBD1. The CDR3 coding sequence is TGTGCCAGCAGCTTAGCCGGGACAGGGTTTGGCAATGAGCAGTTCTTC. Translated, it gives CASSLAGTGFGNEQFF.